This T cell receptor beta chain was captured in a study of identical twins (dated by TCRdb to the mid-2010s). Broadly, across the study: To test whether fetal clonotypes persist, this study deep-sequenced TCR alpha and beta repertoires from monozygotic twins, from unrelated adults of various ages, and from cord blood. To rule out contamination, the twin experiments were replicated at different times with different library preparation protocols.

This clonotype occurred many times. Its antigen has not been determined. One base away there is no much larger clone; base qualities are not given. Reading from cysteine to phenylalanine, the CDR3 counts 14 amino acids. Solely the CDR3 DNA is kept, with 42 bases framed from the first base. For this chain, trimming is 5 bases at the V end and 7 bases at the J end, and the number of junction bases without a gene match is 5. What the research found in general, with its limitations: Conclusions relied on cross-sectional statistical analysis, since the same donors could not be followed over many years. Invariant T cells such as MAIT and iNKT could partly confound zero-insertion analyses, although diverse VJ usage argued against such confounding for most clonotypes. A weaker excess of twin sharing was found in beta out-of-frame sequences because the signal-to-noise ratio was lowered by fewer shared sequences. Recombination models systematically underestimated out-of-frame TCR alpha sharing in monozygotic twins but agreed with sharing between unrelated individuals. Compared with coincidental sharing between unrelated individuals, an excess of low generation-probability sequences was observed among out-of-frame TCR alpha sequences shared between twins. Abundant cord blood beta clonotypes had fewer insertions, young adult naive repertoires showed a similar but weaker trend, and memory repertoires showed no such trend.

All donors were healthy Caucasians. The study also sequenced three unrelated non-twin adults: a male aged 18 to 29, a male aged 50 to 60 and a female aged 50 to 60. Miltenyi CD45RO+ enrichment and human naive T-cell isolation kits were used to isolate memory (CD45RO+) and naive T cells from PBMC. The receptor library was made with 5' RACE. Reads for this sample came from an Illumina HiSeq 2000. A universal primer binding site was introduced by template switching, and a unique molecular identifier was present in the final cDNA, enabling accurate counting of TCR cDNA molecules. First-strand cDNA for TCR alpha and beta chains was synthesized from specific primers in the conserved constant-segment region. To control for contamination, every cDNA library was double barcoded, receiving both a SMART-Mk sample barcode and Illumina barcodes. Two successive PCR steps introduced TruSeq adapter sequences along with Illumina sample barcodes. The TCR alpha and beta cDNA libraries were sequenced on the Illumina HiSeq platform using custom primers. The source study handled its data this way. MiGEC was used to process raw reads and extract unique molecular identifiers, and MiXCR was used to find CDR3 positions. Recombination models were inferred per individual with the repgenHMM and IGoR tools using an EM algorithm. Shared clonotype analysis was performed with the tcR package in R, normalizing sharing by the product of cloneset sizes. To study raw recombination without the effects of thymic and clonal selection, out-of-frame nonproductive sequences were analyzed. The public reads were reprocessed in TCRdb via fastp at Q25 and MiXCR, keeping in-frame beta chains. Rows with one shared CDR3 protein collapse into an entry with the most common genes and DNA. In this record, the V and J calls reflect TCRdb's handling and not the investigators' own analysis. The sample contains hundreds of thousands of distinct CDR3 sequences, around 5.7% of them found a single time. 1.5% to 2% of the sample comes from the top ten.

Sequenced material: naive T cells sorted from blood. Sample cell subset or site, as interpreted from the label and publication: cells isolated with a human naive T-cell isolation kit. This receptor was identified in a young man in good health. The sequence joins TRBV12-3 or TRBV12-4 to TRBJ2-1, and 10 bases in between align with TRBD1. The CDR3 protein: CASSPGTGENEQFF. The DNA is as follows: TGTGCCAGCAGTCCCGGGACAGGGGAGAATGAGCAGTTCTTC.